The 17 T cell receptor beta chains below all came from one sample that was sequenced in a study of CD8 T cells in ankylosing spondylitis. TCRdb fed the 5' RACE reads into MiXCR, producing one record per CDR3 protein. The sample lists more than 30,000 distinct CDR3 sequences; 11% were seen once. The specimen sequenced was synovial fluid, either unsorted or a sorted T cell fraction (not recorded which). Source of these receptors: a male donor with ankylosing spondylitis.

In its sample, this clonotype was seen once. A much larger clone lies a single base off, so this may be a read error. The chain recombines TRBV2 with TRBJ2-7; 11 bases line up with TRBD1. The CDR3 sequence is 13 residues long. Germline assignment: CDR1 SNHLY and CDR2 FYNNEI. The CDR3 protein is CASKRTGGYDQYF. For the CDR3, the DNA is TGTGCCAGCAAACGGACAGGGGGCTACGATCAGTACTTC.

This clonotype was counted between two and nine times. The chain recombines TRBV9 with TRBJ2-1, with a possible D match to TRBD1 (5 bases). Germline loops: CDR1 SGDLS, CDR2 YYNGEE. The CDR3 has 12 residues. The germline V and J ends were trimmed by 1 base and 10 bases, with 9 bases remaining between them. CDR3 DNA sequence: TGTGCCAGCAGCGTAATAAGGGGCGAGCAGTTCTTC. Protein product: CASSVIRGEQFF.

Here the CDR3 reads CASSLVASGYEQYF. The CDR3 nucleotides are TGTGCCAGCAGCTTAGTTGCTAGCGGCTACGAGCAGTACTTC. J is TRBJ2-7 and V is TRBV7-2; 7 bases agree with TRBD2. The germline V gene encodes CDR1 SGHTA and CDR2 FQGNSA. Germline trimming cut 1 base from V and 3 bases from J; bases unmatched to any gene: 3. CDR3 size: 14 residues.

Comment on this clonotype: No DNA is shown, since the ends of the CDR3 on it are uncertain; the CDR3 is the one TCRdb lists. The chain joins TRBV29-1 to TRBJ2-2; TRBD1, as called in the table, went unchecked against the DNA. Germline loops: CDR1 SQVTM, CDR2 ANQGSEA. The CDR3 region is 16 residues in length, termini included. CDR3 amino acids: CSVDIGTLGGGELFFF.

This clonotype was recorded at least ten times. This chain joins TRBV27 and TRBJ2-7, with 8 nucleotides matching TRBD2. The CDR3 totals 17 residues. Germline lookup yields CDR1 MNHEY and CDR2 SMNVEV (reference sequence). Losses at the gene ends were 2 bases for V and 3 bases for J; bases not matched to a gene: 12. CDR3 sequence: CASSLPEGLASDYEQYF. The CDR3 DNA is TGTGCCAGCAGTTTACCGGAAGGACTAGCTTCCGACTACGAGCAGTACTTC.

This clonotype was seen at least ten times. The chain joins TRBV7-9 to TRBJ1-2; the match to TRBD1 covers 8 bases. CDR1 is SEHNR, CDR2 FQNEAQ, per germline (reference sequence). This CDR3 is 15 amino acids long. After removal of 5 bases from V and 2 bases from J, the junction contained 7 bases not matched to a gene. The CDR3 DNA sequence: TGTGCCAGCAGCCGAACGGGACAGGAGAACTATGGCTACACCTTC. This encodes CASSRTGQENYGYTF.

The sample holds a few counts of this clonotype. The V gene is TRBV20-1, the J gene TRBJ2-5; tentative D call: TRBD1 (5 bases). Germline V CDR1 and CDR2: DFQATT, SNEGSKA (reference sequence). This CDR3 spans 13 amino acids. The ends were cut back, 5 bases at V and 1 base at J, with 11 bases in the middle. The CDR3 protein is CSAAGMVQETQYF. CDR3 DNA sequence: TGCAGTGCTGCAGGGATGGTCCAAGAGACCCAGTACTTC.

This chain connects TRBV11-3 to TRBJ2-1; D is undetermined. CDR3 length: 15 residues. V gave up 5 bases and J gave up 0 bases, with 11 bases separating them. The germline V gene encodes CDR1 SGHNT and CDR2 YENEEA. DNA of the CDR3: TGTGCCAGCAGCCCCGTACGCGGCTCCTACAATGAGCAGTTCTTC. Translation gives CASSPVRGSYNEQFF.

This clonotype was observed many times. The gene calls are TRBV10-3 and TRBJ2-1, with a weak D call TRBD1 (6 bases). The germline gives CDR1 ENHRY, CDR2 SYGVKD. The CDR3 spans 12 residues. Trimming removed 11 bases at V and 5 bases at J, with 13 bases between. This chain's CDR3 is CASLGQNNEQFF. The CDR3 coding sequence is TGTGCCTCACTCGGACAGAACAATGAGCAGTTCTTC.

In this sample, this clonotype turned up a few times. This chain joins TRBV27 and TRBJ2-7; a weak D match, TRBD2 (5 bases). Per the germline V gene, CDR1 is MNHEY and CDR2 is SMNVEV (reference sequence). Trimming took 7 bases from V and 1 from J, leaving 14 bases between them. CDR3 length: 14 amino acids. The CDR3 is CASKEEAWSYEQYF. In DNA form, the CDR3 reads TGTGCCAGCAAAGAGGAGGCATGGTCCTACGAGCAGTACTTC.

This clonotype has at least ten counts. The V call is TRBV7-8, the J call TRBJ2-1; 7 bases match TRBD2. Germline V gene sequence: CDR1 SGHVS, CDR2 FQNEAQ. The CDR3 runs to 16 residues. J lost 5 bases, V lost 5 bases, and 12 bases had no gene match. The CDR3 reads CASSSRAGRIDNEQFF. The CDR3, as DNA: TGTGCCAGCAGCAGTCGAGCGGGGCGTATCGACAATGAGCAGTTCTTC. Full variable domain (missing parts from reference TRBV7-8 and TRBJ2-1): GAGVSQSPRYKVAKRGQDVALRCDPISGHVSLFWYQQALGQGPEFLTYFQNEAQLDKSGLPSDRFFAERPEGSVSTLKIQRTQQEDSAVYLCASSSRAGRIDNEQFFGPGTRLTVL.

About this clonotype: One end of the junction is discordant with germline, which a read error may explain. The genes are TRBV12-3 or TRBV12-4 and TRBJ2-6; 9 bases fit TRBD1. This CDR3 comprises 18 residues. The CDR3 DNA reads TGTACCAGCAGTCTTTGGGACAGGGTCCTTACTGGGGCCAACGTCCTGACTTTC. Its protein product is CTSSLWDRVLTGANVLTF.

In this sample, this clonotype turned up a few times. A much larger clone sits a single nucleotide away, making a read error possible. V and J are TRBV10-3 and TRBJ2-7; D is ambiguous. CDR1 and CDR2 (germline): ENHRY, SYGVKD. This CDR3 has 17 residues. Deletions cut 0 bases from V and 4 bases from J, with 19 bases between. The CDR3 region has the DNA TGTGCCATCAGTGAGTCTAGTGTCGGTACAGCTTCGTACGAGCAGTACTTC. Residues: CAISESSVGTASYEQYF.

This clonotype occurred a few times. The chain links TRBV7-9 to TRBJ2-7, with TRBD2 identical over 13 bases. J lost 0 bases, V lost 5 bases, and 7 bases had no gene match. Germline assignment: CDR1 SEHNR and CDR2 FQNEAQ (reference sequence). The CDR3 runs to 17 residues. The CDR3 DNA reads TGTGCCAGCAGCCCCCGGACTAGCGGGAGACGCTCCTACGAGCAGTACTTC. Encoded protein: CASSPRTSGRRSYEQYF.

This clonotype was detected only a few times. The chain employs TRBV5-1 and TRBJ2-7; D possibly uses TRBD1 or TRBD2 (5 bases each). Deletions cut 2 bases from V and 4 bases from J, with 16 bases between. CDR1 SGHRS and CDR2 YFSETQ come from the germline V gene. CDR3 length equals 15 residues. CDR3 coding DNA: TGCGCCAGCAGCTTCACCGGGGCCAGCCAATACGAGCAGTACTTC. Its translation is CASSFTGASQYEQYF.

J is TRBJ2-1 and V is TRBV6-1; 11 nucleotides agree with TRBD2. Germline CDR1 is MNHNS and CDR2 is SASEGT. Losses at the gene ends were 6 bases for V and 0 bases for J; bases not matched to a gene: 1. The CDR3 has 15 residues. The CDR3 DNA follows: TGTGCCAGCAGGGGACTAGCGGACTCCTACAATGAGCAGTTCTTC. The encoded protein is CASRGLADSYNEQFF.

This clonotype was counted ten times or more. The CDR3 is CASSKTKAGELFF. The CDR3 DNA is TGTGCCAGCAGCAAGACAAAGGCCGGGGAGCTGTTTTTT. V gene TRBV7-2 combines with J gene TRBJ2-2, with D unresolved. Germline V gene sequence: CDR1 SGHTA, CDR2 FQGNSA. Trimming pared 5 bases from V and 6 bases from J, leaving 10 bases between. The CDR3 is 13 residues long.